The 6 T cell receptor beta chains given below trace back to one sample, sequenced in a study of OX40 agonist ivuxolimab in advanced cancers. Method: immunoSEQ multiplex PCR; TCRdb's copy keeps in-frame clones and lacks some. The data hold nearly 25,000 clones, with around 80% observed a single time. The material was CD4+ or CD8+ T cells sorted from blood, obtained in a trial of the OX40 agonist ivuxolimab. These TCRs come from an adult with an advanced solid tumor such as melanoma, head and neck, liver or kidney cancer.

The V and J genes are TRBV19 and TRBJ2-1; 10 bases match TRBD2. The V gene end was trimmed by 6 bases and the J gene end by 0 bases; junction bases not matched to a gene: 14. This CDR3 contains 19 residues. Germline V CDR1 and CDR2: LNHDA, SQIVND (reference sequence). CDR3 in DNA: TGTGCCAGTAGGCCGACTAGCGGGTGGCTGGGGAGCTCCTACAATGAGCAGTTCTTC. As protein: CASRPTSGWLGSSYNEQFF.

A few counts support this clone. The CDR3 is CASSLEADTEAFF. DNA for the CDR3: TGTGCCAGCAGCTTAGAGGCGGACACTGAAGCTTTCTTT. The chain recombines TRBV7-9 with TRBJ1-1; D is undetermined. The CDR3 has 13 residues. The germline CDR1 and CDR2 sequences are SEHNR and FQNEAQ (reference sequence). Trimming left V 1 base short and J 3 bases short, with 6 bases between.

This rearrangement joins TRBV5-1 to TRBJ1-2; D remains unclear. Germline V lookup: CDR1 SGHRS, CDR2 YFSETQ. This CDR3 region has 14 residues. V shed 0 bases and J shed 4 bases, with 10 bases lying between them. The chain's CDR3 is CASSLGAVGYGYTF. CDR3 nucleotide sequence: TGCGCCAGCAGCTTGGGGGCTGTGGGCTATGGCTACACCTTC.

Note on this clone: At one of its ends the junction is not consistent with the germline gene, which may arise from a read error. This chain joins TRBV5-5 and TRBJ1-1, with D hard to call. Germline V gene lookup returns CDR1 SGHKS and CDR2 YYEKEE (reference sequence). The CDR3 runs 12 residues. CDR3 in amino acids: CASNLAGPEAFF. In DNA form, the CDR3 reads TGTGCCAGCAACTTGGCTGGACCTGAAGCTTTCTTT.

The chain has TRBV2 and TRBJ2-3; the D call may be TRBD1 or TRBD2 (5 bases each). The V end lost 8 bases, the J end lost 3 bases, and 12 bases lay between the germline ends. There are 13 residues in the CDR3. Germline values: CDR1 SNHLY, CDR2 FYNNEI. CDR3 coding DNA: TGTGCCAGCGGGACGGTTGGGACAGATACGCAGTATTTT. Protein: CASGTVGTDTQYF.

V usage is TRBV14 and J usage is TRBJ2-5; no firm D call. With 1 base removed from V and 1 base from J, the gap between germline ends came to 7 bases. The CDR3 loop spans 14 amino acids. The germline CDR1 and CDR2 sequences are SGHDN and FVKESK. The CDR3 sequence is CASSQARIQETQYF. In DNA form, the CDR3 reads TGTGCCAGCAGCCAAGCGCGGATCCAAGAGACCCAGTACTTC.